This T cell receptor beta chain was captured by sequencing in a study of blood T cell repertoires in COVID-19. Those who participated ranged in age from roughly 18 to 89 years and resided in 20 to 30 US areas. Two negative PCRs, clearance, or symptom resolution were required of recovered Cohort 3 donors. Assay used: immunoSEQ multiplex PCR; TCRdb lists only in-frame clones, some missing. Of approximately 350,000 clones in the sample, about 90% were seen once. The V and J ends lost 1 base and 1 base, in that order; junction bases with no gene match: 13. CDR1 is SGHKS, CDR2 YYEKEE, per germline (reference sequence). This CDR3 has 18 residues.

This TCR was sampled from a woman younger than 45 who had recovered from COVID-19. The chain recombines TRBV5-5 with TRBJ1-2, with 7 bases that match TRBD1. Sequencing input: PBMCs or T cells enriched from blood (not recorded which). The CDR3: CASSLRLLTGAINYGYTF. The CDR3 DNA sequence: TGTGCCAGCAGCTTGCGTTTGTTAACAGGGGCTATTAACTATGGCTACACCTTC.